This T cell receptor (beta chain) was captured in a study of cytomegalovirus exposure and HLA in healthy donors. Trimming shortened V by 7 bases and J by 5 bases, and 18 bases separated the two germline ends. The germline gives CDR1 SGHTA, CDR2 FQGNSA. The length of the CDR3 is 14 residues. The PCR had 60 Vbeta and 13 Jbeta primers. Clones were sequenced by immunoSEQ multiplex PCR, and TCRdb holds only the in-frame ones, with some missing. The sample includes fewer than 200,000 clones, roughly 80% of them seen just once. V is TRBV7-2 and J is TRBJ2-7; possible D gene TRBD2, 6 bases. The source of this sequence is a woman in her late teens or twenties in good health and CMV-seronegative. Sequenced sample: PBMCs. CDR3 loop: CASTPDGSLNEQYF. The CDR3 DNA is TGTGCCAGCACCCCTGACGGGAGTTTGAACGAGCAGTACTTC. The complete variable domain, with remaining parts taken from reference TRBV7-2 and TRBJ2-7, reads GAGVSQSPSNKVTEKGKDVELRCDPISGHTALYWYRQSLGQGLEFLIYFQGNSAPDKSGLPSDRFSAERTGGSVSTLTIQRTQQEDSAVYLCASTPDGSLNEQYFGPGTRLTVT.